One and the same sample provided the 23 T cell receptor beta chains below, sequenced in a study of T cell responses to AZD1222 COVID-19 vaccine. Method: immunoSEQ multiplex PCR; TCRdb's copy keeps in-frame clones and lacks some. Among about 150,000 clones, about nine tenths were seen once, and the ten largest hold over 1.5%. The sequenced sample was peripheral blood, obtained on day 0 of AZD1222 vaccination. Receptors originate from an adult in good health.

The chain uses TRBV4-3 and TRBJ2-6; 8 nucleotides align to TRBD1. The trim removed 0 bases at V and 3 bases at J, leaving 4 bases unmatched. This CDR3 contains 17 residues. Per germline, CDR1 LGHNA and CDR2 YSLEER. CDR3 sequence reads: CASSQDSQGDGANVLTF. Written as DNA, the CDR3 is TGCGCCAGCAGCCAAGATTCACAGGGGGATGGGGCCAACGTCCTGACTTTC.

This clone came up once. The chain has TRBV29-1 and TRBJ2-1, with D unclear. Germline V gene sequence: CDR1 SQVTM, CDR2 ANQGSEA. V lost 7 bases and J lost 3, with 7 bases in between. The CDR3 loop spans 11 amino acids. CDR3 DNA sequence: TGCAGCGCTGGGGTCTACAATGAGCAGTTCTTC. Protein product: CSAGVYNEQFF.

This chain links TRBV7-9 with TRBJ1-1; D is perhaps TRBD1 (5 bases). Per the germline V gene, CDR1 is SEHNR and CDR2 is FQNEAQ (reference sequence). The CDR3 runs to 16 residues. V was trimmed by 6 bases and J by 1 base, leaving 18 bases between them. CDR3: CASSPNTGLPNTEAFF. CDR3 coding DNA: TGTGCCAGCAGTCCTAACACGGGACTCCCGAACACTGAAGCTTTCTTT.

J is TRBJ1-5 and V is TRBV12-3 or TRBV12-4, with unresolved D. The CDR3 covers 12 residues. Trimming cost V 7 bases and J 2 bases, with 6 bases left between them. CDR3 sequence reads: CASTLGNQPQHF. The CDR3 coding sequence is TGTGCCAGCACCCTGGGCAATCAGCCCCAGCATTTT.

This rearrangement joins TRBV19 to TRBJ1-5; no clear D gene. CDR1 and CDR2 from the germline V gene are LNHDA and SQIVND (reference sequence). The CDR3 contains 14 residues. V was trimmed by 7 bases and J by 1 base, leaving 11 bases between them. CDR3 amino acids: CASTRTESNQPQHF. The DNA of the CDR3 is TGTGCCAGTACCCGGACGGAAAGCAATCAGCCCCAGCATTTT.

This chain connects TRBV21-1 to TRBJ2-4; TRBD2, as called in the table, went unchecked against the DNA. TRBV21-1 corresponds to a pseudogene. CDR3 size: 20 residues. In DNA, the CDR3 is TGTGCCAGCAACGGGGCGGGAGGCCTCGTAGACATACTAGCCAAAAACATTCAGTACTTC. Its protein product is CASNGAGGLVDILAKNIQYF.

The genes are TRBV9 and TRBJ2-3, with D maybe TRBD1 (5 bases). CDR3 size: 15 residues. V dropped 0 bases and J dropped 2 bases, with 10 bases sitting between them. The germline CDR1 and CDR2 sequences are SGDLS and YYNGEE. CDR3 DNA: TGTGCCAGCAGCGTAGGTGGCAGGGACACAGATACGCAGTATTTT. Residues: CASSVGGRDTDTQYF.

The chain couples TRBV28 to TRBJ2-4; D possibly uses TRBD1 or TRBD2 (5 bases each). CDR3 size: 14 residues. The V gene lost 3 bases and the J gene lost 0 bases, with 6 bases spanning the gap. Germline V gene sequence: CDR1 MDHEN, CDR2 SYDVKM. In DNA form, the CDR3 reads TGTGCCAGCAGTTTCGGGACAGCCAAAAACATTCAGTACTTC. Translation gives CASSFGTAKNIQYF.

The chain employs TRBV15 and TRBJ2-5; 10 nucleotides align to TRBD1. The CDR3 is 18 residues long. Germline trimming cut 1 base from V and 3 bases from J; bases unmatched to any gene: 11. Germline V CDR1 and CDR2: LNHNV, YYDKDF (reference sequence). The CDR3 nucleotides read TGTGCCACCAGCAGAGTTTCCCCGACCGGGACAGGGGAAGAGACCCAGTACTTC. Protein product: CATSRVSPTGTGEETQYF.

In DNA, the CDR3 is TGCGCCAGCAGCAACGTACTAGCGGGAGGACACACCGGGGAGCTGTTTTTT. The encoded protein is CASSNVLAGGHTGELFF. The chain uses TRBV4-1 and TRBJ2-2; the match to TRBD2 covers 12 bases. Germline CDR1 and CDR2: MGHRA and YSYEKL. J gave up 3 bases and V 5 bases, and 7 bases lay outside the gene matches. The CDR3 length is 17 residues.

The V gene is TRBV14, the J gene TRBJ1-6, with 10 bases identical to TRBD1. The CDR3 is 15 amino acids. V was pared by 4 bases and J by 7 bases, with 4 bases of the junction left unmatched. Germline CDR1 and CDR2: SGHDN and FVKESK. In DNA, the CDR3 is TGTGCCAGCAGCCGAGGACAGGGGGGAAATTCACCCCTCCACTTT. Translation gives CASSRGQGGNSPLHF.

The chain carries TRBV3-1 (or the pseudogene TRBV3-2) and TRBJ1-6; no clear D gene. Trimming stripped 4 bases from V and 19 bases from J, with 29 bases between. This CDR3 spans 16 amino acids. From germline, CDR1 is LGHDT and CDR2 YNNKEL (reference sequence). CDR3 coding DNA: TGTGCCAGCAGCCCCCCCGGCCTTCATACCGGCCTTTCTTTACACTTT. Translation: CASSPPGLHTGLSLHF.

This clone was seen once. CDR3 sequence (DNA): TGCAGCGTGGACCCGGGACACTACACCTTC. Protein sequence: CSVDPGHYTF. The V call is TRBV29-1, the J call TRBJ1-2; the D gene is possibly TRBD1 (6 bases). The CDR3 contains 10 residues. The germline V gene encodes CDR1 SQVTM and CDR2 ANQGSEA. Trimming took 6 bases from V and 10 from J, leaving 12 bases between them.

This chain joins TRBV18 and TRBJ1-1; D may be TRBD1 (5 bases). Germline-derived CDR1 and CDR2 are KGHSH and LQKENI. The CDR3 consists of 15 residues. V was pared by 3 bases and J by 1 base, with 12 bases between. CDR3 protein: CASSPGSDRNTEAFF. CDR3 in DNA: TGTGCCAGCTCACCTGGGAGCGACAGGAACACTGAAGCTTTCTTT.

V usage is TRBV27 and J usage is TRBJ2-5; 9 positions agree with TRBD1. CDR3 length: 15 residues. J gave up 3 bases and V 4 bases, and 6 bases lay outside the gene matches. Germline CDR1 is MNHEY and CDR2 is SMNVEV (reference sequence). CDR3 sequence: CASSSTGGPKETQYF. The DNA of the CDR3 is TGTGCCAGCAGTTCCACAGGGGGCCCTAAAGAGACCCAGTACTTC.

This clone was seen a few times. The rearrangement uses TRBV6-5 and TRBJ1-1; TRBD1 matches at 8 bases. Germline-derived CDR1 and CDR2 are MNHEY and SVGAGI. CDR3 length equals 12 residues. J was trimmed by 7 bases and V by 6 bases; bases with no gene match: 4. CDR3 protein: CASSLGQGEAFF. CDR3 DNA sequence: TGTGCCAGCAGCCTCGGACAGGGTGAAGCTTTCTTT.

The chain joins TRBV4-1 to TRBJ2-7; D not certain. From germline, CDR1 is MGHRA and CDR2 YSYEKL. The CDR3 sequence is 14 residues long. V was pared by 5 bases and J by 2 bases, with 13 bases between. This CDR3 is CASSSRLDAYEQYF. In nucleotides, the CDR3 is TGCGCCAGCAGCTCCCGACTCGATGCCTACGAGCAGTACTTC.

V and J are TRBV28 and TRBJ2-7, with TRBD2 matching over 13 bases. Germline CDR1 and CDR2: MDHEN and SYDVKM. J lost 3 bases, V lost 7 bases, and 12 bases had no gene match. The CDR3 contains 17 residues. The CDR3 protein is CASTPGLAGVVSYEQYF. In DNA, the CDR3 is TGTGCCAGCACCCCTGGACTAGCGGGAGTGGTAAGCTACGAGCAGTACTTC.

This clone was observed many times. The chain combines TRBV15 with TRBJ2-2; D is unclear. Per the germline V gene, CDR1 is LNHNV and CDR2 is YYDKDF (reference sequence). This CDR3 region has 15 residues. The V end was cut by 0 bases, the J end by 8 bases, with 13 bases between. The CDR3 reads CATSREGLDRGELFF. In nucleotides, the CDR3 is TGTGCCACCAGCAGAGAGGGCCTAGATAGGGGGGAGCTGTTTTTT. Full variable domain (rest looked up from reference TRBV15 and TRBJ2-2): DAMVIQNPRYQVTQFGKPVTLSCSQTLNHNVMYWYQQKSSQAPKLLFHYYDKDFNNEADTPDNFQSRRPNTSFCFLDIRSPGLGDTAMYLCATSREGLDRGELFFGEGSRLTVL.

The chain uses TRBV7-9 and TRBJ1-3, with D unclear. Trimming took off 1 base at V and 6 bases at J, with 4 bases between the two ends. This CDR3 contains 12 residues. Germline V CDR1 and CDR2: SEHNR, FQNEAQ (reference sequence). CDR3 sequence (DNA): TGTGCCAGCAGCTTAGATGTAAACACCATATATTTT. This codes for CASSLDVNTIYF.

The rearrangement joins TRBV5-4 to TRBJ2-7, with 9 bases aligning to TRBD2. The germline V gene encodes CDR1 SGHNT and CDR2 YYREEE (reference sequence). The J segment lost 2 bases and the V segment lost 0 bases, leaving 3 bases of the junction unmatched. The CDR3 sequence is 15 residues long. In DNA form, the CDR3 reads TGTGCCAGCAGCTTGGTGTTAGCGGGGGCCTACGAGCAGTACTTC. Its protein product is CASSLVLAGAYEQYF.

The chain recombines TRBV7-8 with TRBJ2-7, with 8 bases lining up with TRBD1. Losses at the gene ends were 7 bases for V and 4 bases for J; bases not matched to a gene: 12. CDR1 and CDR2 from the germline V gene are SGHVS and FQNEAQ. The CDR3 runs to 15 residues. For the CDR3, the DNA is TGTGCCAGCACCCTGTACCCGGGACAGGAGTACGAGCAGTACTTC. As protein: CASTLYPGQEYEQYF.

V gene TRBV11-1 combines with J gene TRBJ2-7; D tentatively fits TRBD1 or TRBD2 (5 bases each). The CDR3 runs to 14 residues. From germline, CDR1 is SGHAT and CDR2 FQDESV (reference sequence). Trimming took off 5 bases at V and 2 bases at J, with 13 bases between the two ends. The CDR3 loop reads CASSMGPAAYEQYF. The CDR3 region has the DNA TGTGCCAGCAGCATGGGACCAGCGGCCTACGAGCAGTACTTC.